The 3 T cell receptor beta chains below were found in one sample sequenced in a study of T cell responses to AZD1222 COVID-19 vaccine. Some clones are missing from TCRdb's copy, which holds only in-frame ones; the method was immunoSEQ multiplex PCR. The sample has around 70,000 clones, 80% seen once. Sequences were derived from peripheral blood, sampled on day 0 of AZD1222 vaccination. These receptors all stem from an adult in good health.

The J gene is TRBJ1-6, the V gene TRBV11-3, with a possible D match to TRBD1 (5 bases). The CDR3 has 13 residues. Trimming pared 5 bases from V and 7 bases from J, leaving 9 bases between. Germline-derived CDR1 and CDR2 are SGHNT and YENEEA. The CDR3 DNA follows: TGTGCCAGCAGCCCCGGACAAAATTCACCCCTCCACTTT. Encoded protein: CASSPGQNSPLHF. Full variable domain (outside the CDR3, taken from reference TRBV11-3 and TRBJ1-6): EAGVVQSPRYKIIEKKQPVAFWCNPISGHNTLYWYLQNLGQGPELLIRYENEEAVDDSQLPKDRFSAERLKGVDSTLKIQPAELGDSAVYLCASSPGQNSPLHFGNGTRLTVT.

The rearrangement links TRBV5-1 to TRBJ2-1; 10 bases are shared with TRBD2. Germline V gene sequence: CDR1 SGHRS, CDR2 YFSETQ. This CDR3 contains 16 residues. Trimming took 4 bases from V and 3 from J; bases not matched to a gene: 7. Here the CDR3 reads CASSLNPSGGYNEQFF. As DNA, the CDR3 is TGCGCCAGCAGCCTAAACCCTAGCGGGGGCTACAATGAGCAGTTCTTC. Combining the CDR3 with reference TRBV5-1 and TRBJ2-1 gives the whole variable domain KAGVTQTPRYLIKTRGQQVTLSCSPISGHRSVSWYQQTPGQGLQFLFEYFSETQRNKGNFPGRFSGRQFSNSRSEMNVSTLELGDSALYLCASSLNPSGGYNEQFFGPGTRLTVL.

This clone was detected only once. This chain connects TRBV5-8 to TRBJ2-7, with D unresolved. V was clipped by 0 bases and J by 2 bases, with 9 bases between them. The CDR3 is 14 residues long. The germline gives CDR1 SGHTS, CDR2 YDEGEE. The CDR3 region is CASSLGQNPYEQYF. DNA for the CDR3: TGTGCCAGCAGCTTGGGGCAGAACCCCTACGAGCAGTACTTC. Together with reference TRBV5-8 and TRBJ2-7, the CDR3 gives the full variable domain: EAGVTQSPTHLIKTRGQQATLRCSPISGHTSVYWYQQALGLGLQFLLWYDEGEERNRGNFPPRFSGRQFPNYSSELNVNALELEDSALYLCASSLGQNPYEQYFGPGTRLTVT.